The 20 T cell receptor beta chains presented below share a single source sample, sequenced in a study of T cell repertoires in cytomegalovirus infection. Each CDR3 protein gets one entry after TCRdb re-called the reads with MiXCR. The sample lists some 400,000 distinct CDR3 sequences, approximately 33% occurring once. The sequenced material came from PBMCs. The source is a human donor in good health (CMV status not recorded). Some clones in this sample may be carry-over from other donors' samples.

This clonotype was observed a few times. The chain employs TRBV14 and TRBJ2-7, with no clear D. CDR3 length: 13 amino acids. Germline assignment: CDR1 SGHDN and CDR2 FVKESK. Trimming took 1 base from V and 6 from J, leaving 10 bases between them. The DNA for the CDR3 is TGTGCCAGCAGCCAAGTTGGCGGTATCGAGCAGTACTTC. It is translated as CASSQVGGIEQYF. The complete variable domain, with remaining parts taken from reference TRBV14 and TRBJ2-7, reads EAGVTQFPSHSVIEKGQTVTLRCDPISGHDNLYWYRRVMGKEIKFLLHFVKESKQDESGMPNNRFLAERTGGTYSTLKVQPAELEDSGVYFCASSQVGGIEQYFGPGTRLTVT.

V gene TRBV23-1 combines with J gene TRBJ2-7, with D possibly TRBD1 on 7 matching bases. TRBV23-1 is treated as an ORF (open reading frame) with a function not yet certain. V lost 6 bases and J lost 10, with 34 bases in between. The CDR3 contains 18 residues. CDR3 bases: TGCGCCAGCAGCCTGACTAGGAGGGCCCCTACAGGGGAAATCGATCAGTACTTC. It specifies CASSLTRRAPTGEIDQYF.

In the case of this clonotype: At one end, the junction sequence differs from germline, possibly due to a read error. The chain links TRBV29-1 to TRBJ1-1, with a weak D call TRBD1 (6 bases). Germline V gene sequence: CDR1 SQVTM, CDR2 ANQGSEA. The CDR3 consists of 12 residues. The chain's CDR3 is CSVRSGVTEALF. CDR3 DNA sequence: TGCAGCGTGAGATCAGGGGTCACTGAAGCTTTATTT.

The CDR3 region is CASSENGRGPTYNEQFF. The CDR3 DNA is TGTGCCAGTAGTGAGAATGGCAGGGGTCCCACCTACAATGAGCAGTTCTTC. J is TRBJ2-1 and V is TRBV19, with D tentatively TRBD1 (6 bases). Trimming cost V 5 bases and J 2 bases, with 19 bases left between them. Germline V gene sequence: CDR1 LNHDA, CDR2 SQIVND (reference sequence). The length of the CDR3 is 17 residues.

The chain recombines TRBV2 with TRBJ2-3; either TRBD1 or TRBD2 may supply D (5 bases each). The germline V gene encodes CDR1 SNHLY and CDR2 FYNNEI. Trimming shortened V by 5 bases and J by 3 bases, and 18 bases separated the two germline ends. This CDR3 contains 16 residues. The DNA for the CDR3 is TGTGCCAGCAGTATATGGACATATCCGGGAACAGATACGCAGTATTTT. Translation: CASSIWTYPGTDTQYF. Full variable domain (missing parts from reference TRBV2 and TRBJ2-3): EPEVTQTPSHQVTQMGQEVILRCVPISNHLYFYWYRQILGQKVEFLVSFYNNEISEKSEIFDDQFSVERPDGSNFTLKIRSTKLEDSAMYFCASSIWTYPGTDTQYFGPGTRLTVL.

As concerns this clonotype: The conserved final phenylalanine or tryptophan is absent from the CDR3, which likely points to a read error. The V call is TRBV5-1, the J call TRBJ1-2, with no clear D. This CDR3 spans 15 amino acids. Trimming stripped 5 bases from V and 0 bases from J, with 14 bases between. Germline CDR1 and CDR2: SGHRS and YFSETQ. The CDR3 sequence: CASSFQSGANYGYTL. The DNA for the CDR3 is TGCGCCAGCAGTTTCCAGAGCGGAGCTAACTATGGCTACACCTTA.

CDR3 bases: TGTGCCAGCAGTTTATCTTTTACTTCACCCCTCCACTTT. Amino acids: CASSLSFTSPLHF. The chain carries TRBV12-3 or TRBV12-4 and TRBJ1-6; unclear D gene. This CDR3 spans 13 amino acids. Trimming stripped 2 bases from V and 9 bases from J, with 8 bases between.

With regard to this clonotype: With a much larger clone just one base away, this may be a read error. The chain is built from TRBV4-2 and TRBJ1-1; D is undetermined. Germline V gene lookup returns CDR1 LGHNA and CDR2 YNFKEQ. The CDR3 contains 14 residues. CDR3 coding DNA: TGTTCCAGCAGCCAAGATCTCCTGAACACTGAAGCTTTCTTT. It specifies CSSSQDLLNTEAFF.

In DNA form, the CDR3 reads TGTGCCAGCAAACTCAGGTCTCTAGAAGAGAACGAGCAGTACTTC. Protein sequence: CASKLRSLEENEQYF. The V call is TRBV28, the J call TRBJ2-7, with D unresolved. The CDR3 spans 15 residues. Trimming removed 7 bases from V and 5 bases from J, with 21 bases in between. Germline loops: CDR1 MDHEN, CDR2 SYDVKM.

The chain combines TRBV4-1 with TRBJ1-4, with TRBD1 identical over 10 bases. Germline V gives CDR1 MGHRA, CDR2 YSYEKL. Germline trimming cut 4 bases from V and 10 bases from J; bases unmatched to any gene: 6. The CDR3 covers 14 residues. The CDR3 DNA sequence: TGCGCCAGCAGCCTGACAGGGGGCGAGGGAAAACTGTTTTTT. It encodes CASSLTGGEGKLFF.

This clonotype was seen more than once but under ten times. This rearrangement joins TRBV28 to TRBJ2-2, with a tentative D call TRBD2 (5 bases). Germline V CDR1 and CDR2: MDHEN, SYDVKM. The CDR3 is 13 residues long. The V and J ends lost 11 bases and 0 bases respectively, with 10 bases between them. CDR3: CAATGSNTGELFF. The CDR3, as DNA: TGTGCCGCAACGGGGTCGAACACCGGGGAGCTGTTTTTT.

This sequence joins TRBV29-1 and TRBJ1-1, with 9 positions matching TRBD1. CDR1 is SQVTM and CDR2 is ANQGSEA in the germline V gene. This CDR3 has 13 residues. Losses at the gene ends were 6 bases for V and 2 bases for J; bases not matched to a gene: 4. In DNA form, the CDR3 reads TGCAGCGTCCAACAGGGGGCAAACACTGAAGCTTTCTTT. It translates to CSVQQGANTEAFF.

This clonotype has only a few counts. The V and J genes are TRBV12-3 or TRBV12-4 and TRBJ1-5; D is perhaps TRBD1 (5 bases). Trimming cost V 5 bases and J 10 bases, with 12 bases left between them. CDR3 length: 12 residues. This CDR3 is CASSNPGHPQHF. The CDR3, as DNA: TGTGCCAGCAGTAACCCAGGGCATCCCCAGCATTTT.

Details on this clonotype: A junction end diverges from the germline sequence, so it may reflect a read error. J is TRBJ2-2 and V is TRBV7-6, with 9 bases identical to TRBD1. Germline V gene sequence: CDR1 SGHVS, CDR2 FNYEAQ. The CDR3 runs to 13 residues. CDR3 region: CAGGTGGTGEMFF. The CDR3 DNA follows: TGTGCCGGGGGAACAGGGGGCACCGGGGAGATGTTTTTT.

The table lists this clonotype with many counts. This chain joins TRBV7-2 and TRBJ1-5; D is unclear. The CDR3 runs 14 residues. Per germline, CDR1 SGHTA and CDR2 FQGNSA. V shed 1 base and J shed 7 bases, with 11 bases lying between them. In nucleotides, the CDR3 is TGTGCCAGCAGCTTAGGCGTAGGGAGCCAGCCCCAGCATTTT. This codes for CASSLGVGSQPQHF.

This chain connects TRBV6-2 or TRBV6-3 to TRBJ1-5, with D tentatively TRBD1 (5 bases). This CDR3 is built from 14 residues. Trimming shortened V by 2 bases and J by 5 bases, and 10 bases separated the two germline ends. Germline CDR1 reads MNHEY; CDR2 reads SVGEGT. The CDR3 DNA sequence: TGTGCCAGCAGTTACCGGGGGGATTATCAGCCCCAGCATTTT. As protein: CASSYRGDYQPQHF.

Ten or more counts support this clonotype. One end of the junction is discordant with germline, which a read error may explain. The chain carries TRBV4-3 and TRBJ2-1; 16 nucleotides agree with TRBD2. CDR1 LGHNA and CDR2 YSLEER come from the germline V gene. The length of the CDR3 is 17 residues. The CDR3 reads CASSATGGTSGGATLGF. For the CDR3, the DNA is TGCGCCAGCAGCGCAACCGGGGGGACTAGCGGGGGGGCCACGTTAGGCTTC.

Notes on this clonotype: An end of the junction differs from the germline gene, which may be a read error. The gene calls are TRBV14 and TRBJ2-4; D is perhaps TRBD1 (6 bases). CDR3 size: 17 residues. CDR1 and CDR2 (germline): SGHDN, FVKESK. CDR3: CASSQAGVKDGKNIKYF. Written as DNA, the CDR3 is TGTGCCAGCAGCCAAGCAGGGGTTAAAGATGGCAAAAACATTAAGTACTTC. The full variable domain, rest sourced from reference TRBV14 and TRBJ2-4, is EAGVTQFPSHSVIEKGQTVTLRCDPISGHDNLYWYRRVMGKEIKFLLHFVKESKQDESGMPNNRFLAERTGGTYSTLKVQPAELEDSGVYFCASSQAGVKDGKNIKYFGAGTRLSVL.

The genes are TRBV4-2 and TRBJ2-1; the match to TRBD2 covers 9 bases. The trim removed 4 bases at V and 4 bases at J, leaving 2 bases unmatched. In germline, CDR1 is LGHNA, CDR2 YNFKEQ. The CDR3 contains 14 residues. CDR3 amino acids: CASSPSGDYNEQFF. In DNA, the CDR3 is TGTGCCAGCAGCCCTAGCGGGGATTACAATGAGCAGTTCTTC.

This clonotype has only a few counts. V gene TRBV12-3 or TRBV12-4 combines with J gene TRBJ1-5; D not resolved. This CDR3 contains 15 residues. Trimming shortened V by 5 bases and J by 1 base, and 12 bases separated the two germline ends. CDR3 in DNA: TGTGCCAGCAGTAGCAAAAGCCTCAGCAATCAGCCCCAGCATTTT. The encoded protein is CASSSKSLSNQPQHF.